This TCR beta chain was captured in a study of CD8 T cells in Susac syndrome. Reverse transcription of 0.5 to 1 ug RNA was performed with random hexamers. Amplification of the TCR beta CDR3 was carried out by immunoSEQ multiplex PCR, which spanned a total of 54 Vbeta and 13 Jbeta segments. TCRdb redid the calling of the immunoSEQ multiplex PCR reads with MiXCR, one entry per CDR3 protein. Of under 85,000 distinct CDR3 sequences listed, 85% to 95% were seen once; the top ten hold about 0.6%. Germline CDR1 reads SGDLS; CDR2 reads YYNGEE. The CDR3 covers 14 residues. The ends were cut back, 3 bases at V and 6 bases at J, with 16 bases in the middle. Peripheral blood CD8+ and CD4+ T cells were profiled by TCR beta sequencing. TEMRA cells were FACS-enriched and CD8+ and CD4+ T cells negatively isolated.

What was sequenced was CD8+ T cells from PBMCs. This clonotype originated in a human donor with multiple sclerosis. The rearrangement uses TRBV9 and TRBJ2-7; possible D gene TRBD2, 5 bases. CDR3 residues: CASSARSQDSEQYF. The CDR3 DNA reads TGTGCCAGCAGCGCGCGGTCCCAGGACTCCGAGCAGTACTTC. The whole variable domain, filled in from reference TRBV9 and TRBJ2-7, reads DSGVTQTPKHLITATGQRVTLRCSPRSGDLSVYWYQQSLDQGLQFLIQYYNGEERAKGNILERFSAQQFPDLHSELNLSSLELGDSALYFCASSARSQDSEQYFGPGTRLTVT.